The clone carrying this T cell receptor beta chain was counted at least ten times. Stated time point: technical triplicate 3. Over 160 million TCR-beta sequences from 15-18 subjects came out of each sequencing run. MiXCR, run by TCRdb on the 5' RACE reads, gives a single entry per CDR3 protein. The top ten hold less than 5% of the sample, which has about 44,000 distinct CDR3 sequences, 20% to 25% seen once. With 7 bases removed from V and 5 bases from J, the gap between germline ends came to 18 bases. Per germline, CDR1 SNHLY and CDR2 FYNNEI. The CDR3 contains 14 residues. These data are taken from a study of neurological immune-mediated disorders.

The chain links TRBV2 to TRBJ2-7; D is uncertain. Sequenced material: PBMCs. The clonotype comes from a man aged 55 to 70 with HTLV-1-associated myelopathy (HAM/TSP). CDR3 nucleotides: TGTGCCAGCAAAAAAACCCCTACCACCAACGAGCAGTACTTC. Translated, it gives CASKKTPTTNEQYF.